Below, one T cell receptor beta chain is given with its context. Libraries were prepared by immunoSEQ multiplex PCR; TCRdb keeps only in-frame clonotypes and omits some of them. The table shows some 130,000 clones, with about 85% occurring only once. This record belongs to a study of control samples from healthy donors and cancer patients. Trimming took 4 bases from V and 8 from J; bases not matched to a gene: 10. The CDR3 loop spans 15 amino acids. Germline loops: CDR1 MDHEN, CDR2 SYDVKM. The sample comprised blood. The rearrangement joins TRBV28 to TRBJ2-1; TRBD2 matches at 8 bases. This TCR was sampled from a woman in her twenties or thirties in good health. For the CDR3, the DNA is TGTGCCAGCAGTTCAGGACTAGCTACATTATATGAGCAGTTCTTC. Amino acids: CASSSGLATLYEQFF.